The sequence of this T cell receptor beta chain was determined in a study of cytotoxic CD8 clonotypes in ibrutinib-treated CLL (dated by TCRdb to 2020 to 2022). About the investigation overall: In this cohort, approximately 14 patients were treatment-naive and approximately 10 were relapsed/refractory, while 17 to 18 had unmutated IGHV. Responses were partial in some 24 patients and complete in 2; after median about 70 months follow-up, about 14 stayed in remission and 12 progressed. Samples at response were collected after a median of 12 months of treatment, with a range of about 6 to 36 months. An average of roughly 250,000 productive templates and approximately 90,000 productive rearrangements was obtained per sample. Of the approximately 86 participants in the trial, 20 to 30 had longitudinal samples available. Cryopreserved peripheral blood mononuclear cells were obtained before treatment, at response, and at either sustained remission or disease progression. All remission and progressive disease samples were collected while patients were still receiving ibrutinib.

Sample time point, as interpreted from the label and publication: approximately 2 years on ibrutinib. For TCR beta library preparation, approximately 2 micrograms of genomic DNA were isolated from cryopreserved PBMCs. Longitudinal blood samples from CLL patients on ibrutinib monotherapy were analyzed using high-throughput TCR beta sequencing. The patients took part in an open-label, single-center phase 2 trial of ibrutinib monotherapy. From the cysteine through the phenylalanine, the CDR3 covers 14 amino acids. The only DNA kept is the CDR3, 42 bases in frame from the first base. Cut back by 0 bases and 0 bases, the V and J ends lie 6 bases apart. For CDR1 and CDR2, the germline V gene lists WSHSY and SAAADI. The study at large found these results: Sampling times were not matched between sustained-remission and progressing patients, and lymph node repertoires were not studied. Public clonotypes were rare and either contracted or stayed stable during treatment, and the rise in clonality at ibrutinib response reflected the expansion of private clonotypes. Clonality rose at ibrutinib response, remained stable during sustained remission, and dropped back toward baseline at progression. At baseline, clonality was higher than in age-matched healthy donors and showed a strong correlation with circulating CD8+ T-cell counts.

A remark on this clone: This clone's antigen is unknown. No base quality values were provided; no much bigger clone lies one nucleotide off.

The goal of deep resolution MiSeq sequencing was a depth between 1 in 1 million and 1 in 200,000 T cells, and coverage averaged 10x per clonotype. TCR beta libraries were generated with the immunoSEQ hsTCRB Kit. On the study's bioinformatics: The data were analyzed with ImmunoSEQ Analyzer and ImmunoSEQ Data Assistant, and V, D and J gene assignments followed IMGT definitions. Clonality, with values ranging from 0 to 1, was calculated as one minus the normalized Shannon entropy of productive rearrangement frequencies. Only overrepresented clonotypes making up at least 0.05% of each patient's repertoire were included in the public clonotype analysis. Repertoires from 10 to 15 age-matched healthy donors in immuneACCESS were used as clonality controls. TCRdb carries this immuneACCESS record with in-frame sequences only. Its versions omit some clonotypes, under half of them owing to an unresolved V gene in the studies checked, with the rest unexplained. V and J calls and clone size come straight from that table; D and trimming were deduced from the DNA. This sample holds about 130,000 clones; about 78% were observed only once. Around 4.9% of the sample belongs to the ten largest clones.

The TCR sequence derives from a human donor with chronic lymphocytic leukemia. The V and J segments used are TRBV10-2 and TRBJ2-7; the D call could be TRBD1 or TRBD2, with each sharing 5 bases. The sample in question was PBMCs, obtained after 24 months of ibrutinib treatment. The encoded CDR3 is CASSESGASYEQYF. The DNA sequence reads TGCGCCAGCAGTGAGTCCGGGGCCTCCTACGAGCAGTACTTC.